These T cell receptor beta chains were read from a single sample in a study of cytomegalovirus exposure and HLA in healthy donors. Using immunoSEQ multiplex PCR, the repertoire was profiled, and TCRdb retains in-frame clones only, with some absent. This table has some 200,000 clones, approximately 80% appearing once. Sequencing was carried out using PBMCs. The receptors were sampled from a woman aged 25 to 39 in good health and CMV-seronegative. The CDR3 runs from the conserved cysteine through the conserved F or W. D genes are given only for firm matches. Some rows mark clone size as missing; the rest say once, few, many or name a class of expanded clone.

j_call v_call clone_size d_call cdr3_nt cdr3_aa
TRBJ1-2 TRBV5-1 NA TRBD1 TGCGCCAGCAGCTTGGAAGGACAGGGGGATGGCTACCCCTTC CASSLEGQGDGYPF
TRBJ2-1 TRBV2 NA TRBD2 TGTGCCAGCAGTGCAACTAGCGGGGGGGGGAATGAGCAGTTCTTC CASSATSGGGNEQFF
TRBJ2-2 TRBV5-1 NA TRBD2 TGCGCCAGCAGCTCTTACCGGGGGATAGCGGGAGCGGCGGTCACCGGGGAGCTGTTTTTT CASSSYRGIAGAAVTGELFF
TRBJ2-5 TRBV5-1 NA NA TGCGCCACCCGATCATACACTAGTATCCAAGAGACCCAGTACTTC CATRSYTSIQETQYF
TRBJ1-2 TRBV29-1 NA NA TGCAGCGTTGTCGCGGCAGGGTCCAGAGCGGGCTACACCTTC CSVVAAGSRAGYTF
TRBJ1-2 TRBV7-6 NA TRBD1 TGTGCCAGCAGTTCTGCCGGGACAGGGGATGGCTACACCTTC CASSSAGTGDGYTF
TRBJ2-7 TRBV11-3 NA TRBD2 TGTGCCAGCAGCCAAAGGGGTGGTTTAGCGGGGCCCCCCTCCTACGAGCAGTACTTC CASSQRGGLAGPPSYEQYF
TRBJ2-1 TRBV6-6 few TRBD2 TGTGCCAGCAGTTACTCGAGAGCGGGAGGGCCGGGTGAGCAGTTCTTC CASSYSRAGGPGEQFF
TRBJ1-1 TRBV6-6 NA TRBD1 TGTGCCGGTTTAAATGGACAGGGAGGTAACACTGAAGCTTTCTTT CAGLNGQGGNTEAFF
TRBJ1-2 TRBV7-2 NA NA TGTGCCAGCAGCTTACGGCAGGAAGGCTACACCTTC CASSLRQEGYTF
TRBJ2-1 TRBV7-8 NA NA TGTGCCAGCAGCTTAGCAATAAGCGGTAATGGGCAGTTCTTC CASSLAISGNGQFF
TRBJ2-7 TRBV16 NA NA TGTGCCAGCAGCCGTTTGGGGGGCTACGAGCAGTACTTC CASSRLGGYEQYF
TRBJ2-1 TRBV7-9 NA NA TGTGCCAGCAGCTTGGGCAGGGTGAATGAGCAGTTCTTC CASSLGRVNEQFF
TRBJ2-1 TRBV10-3 NA TRBD2 TGTGCCATAAGGACTAGCGGTTACAATGAGCAGTTCTTC CAIRTSGYNEQFF
TRBJ2-7 TRBV7-8 NA NA TGTGCCAGCAGCTTAGTACCGGGCTACGAGCAGTACTTC CASSLVPGYEQYF
TRBJ2-7 TRBV7-2 NA NA TGTGCCAGCAGCTCCAGGGGTCGCGAGCAGTACTTC CASSSRGREQYF
TRBJ2-1 TRBV7-9 NA NA TGTGCCAGCTCCGGGTCCCGGGGACTCACCGCGCCCGAGCAGTTCTTC CASSGSRGLTAPEQFF
TRBJ2-5 TRBV5-4 NA NA TGTGCCAGCAGCTCGTGGCAGGTAGAGACCCAGTACTTC CASSSWQVETQYF
TRBJ2-7 TRBV7-6 NA TRBD1 TGTGCCAGCAGCTTAGGAGGGGACAGGCAGTACTTC CASSLGGDRQYF
TRBJ1-3 TRBV30 NA TRBD1 TGTGCCTGGAGTGTATGGACAGGGGGAAACACCATATATTTT CAWSVWTGGNTIYF
TRBJ1-2 TRBV2 NA TRBD1 TGTGCCAGCAGGGGGACAGGGGTGAACTATGGCTACACCTTC CASRGTGVNYGYTF
TRBJ1-2 TRBV2 NA NA TGTGCCACCGGGGGGGGTTATGGCTACACCTTC CATGGGYGYTF
TRBJ2-7 TRBV28 NA TRBD1 TGTGCCAGCAGTCCCCACAGGGGGCTAAACGAGCAGTACTTC CASSPHRGLNEQYF
TRBJ1-5 TRBV5-6 NA NA TGTGCCAGCAGCCGAAATCCGGCGGGCCTTCCCGAGATGCCCCAGCATTTT CASSRNPAGLPEMPQHF
TRBJ2-3 TRBV9 NA TRBD1 TGTGCCAGCAGCCCACCAGGGGGCGCAGGCACAGATACGCAGTATTTT CASSPPGGAGTDTQYF
TRBJ1-4 TRBV6-1 few NA TGTGCCAGCAGTGCGGGCCTCGCGGGGGAAAAACTGTTTTTT CASSAGLAGEKLFF
TRBJ1-6 TRBV2 NA NA TGTGCCAGCAGGGCGCAAACCAAGGGGTCACCCCTCCACTTT CASRAQTKGSPLHF
TRBJ2-6 TRBV2 NA NA TGTGCCAGCAGTGAACTCGGCTCTGGGGCCAACGTCCTGACTTTC CASSELGSGANVLTF
TRBJ1-4 TRBV5-1 NA NA TGCGCCAGCAGCTTCTCACAGCTTAATGAAAAACTGTTTTTT CASSFSQLNEKLFF
TRBJ1-4 TRBV18 few TRBD1 TGTGCCAGCTCACCCCAGACAGGGGTCCCAACTAATGAAAAACTGTTTTTT CASSPQTGVPTNEKLFF
TRBJ2-5 TRBV7-2 NA NA TGTGCCAGCAGCTTATTTAGTTTCGGGCGGGGCCCCGGAGAGACCCAGTACTTC CASSLFSFGRGPGETQYF
TRBJ1-4 TRBV5-5 NA TRBD1 TGTGCCAGCAGCTCACGGACAGGGAATGTCGCAAAACTGTTTTTT CASSSRTGNVAKLFF
TRBJ2-3 TRBV30 once TRBD1 TGTGCCTTAACACGACAGGGGGCTAAAGATACGCAGTATTTT CALTRQGAKDTQYF
TRBJ2-2 TRBV4-2 NA NA TGTGCCAGCAGCCAAGTACGGGGAAACACCGGGGAGCTGTTTTTT CASSQVRGNTGELFF
TRBJ2-7 TRBV28 NA NA TGTGCCAGCAGTTCCACCAGTTGGGAGCAGTACTTC CASSSTSWEQYF
TRBJ2-1 TRBV7-8 NA NA TGTGCCAGCTCAGCAGCTCCAATAGCTCAGGAGCAGTTCTTC CASSAAPIAQEQFF
TRBJ2-3 TRBV19 NA NA TGTGCCAGCACCACGCGGGGGCAGCCAACCACAGATACGCAGTATTTT CASTTRGQPTTDTQYF
TRBJ1-1 TRBV27 few NA TGTGCCAGCAGTCCATCGGGGGGGGAGAAGAACACTGAAGCTTTCTTT CASSPSGGEKNTEAFF
TRBJ1-5 TRBV2 few TRBD1 TGTGCCAGCAGAGATGAGGACAGGGGGGGTCAGCCCCAGCATTTT CASRDEDRGGQPQHF
TRBJ2-2 TRBV28 few TRBD2 TGTGCCAGCAGTCCTAGCGGGAGGGGCACCGGGGAGCTGTTTTTT CASSPSGRGTGELFF
TRBJ1-1 TRBV2 few NA TGTGCCAGCAGTAGGGGCCCTTTGAACACTGAAGCTTTCTTT CASSRGPLNTEAFF
TRBJ2-2 TRBV5-1 few NA TGCGCCAGCGGGTATACAGGATCCCCCGGGGAGCTGTTTTTT CASGYTGSPGELFF
TRBJ1-1 TRBV9 NA NA TGTGCCAGCAGCGTGCAGGGGAACACTGAAGCTTTCTTT CASSVQGNTEAFF
TRBJ2-5 TRBV5-1 NA TRBD2 TGCGCCAGCAACGGGGGGGCTCAAGAGACCCAGTACTTC CASNGGAQETQYF
TRBJ1-2 TRBV19 NA NA TGTGCCAGTAGTATAAATCAACAGTCTTACCATCTGTTC CASSINQQSYHLF
TRBJ2-7 TRBV5-6 once TRBD1 TGTGCCAGCAGCTTGGGGACAGGGAACTACGAGCAGTACTTC CASSLGTGNYEQYF
TRBJ2-3 TRBV10-3 NA NA TGTGCCATCAGTGGCGACTACACAGATACGCAGTATTTT CAISGDYTDTQYF
TRBJ1-1 TRBV2 NA TRBD1 TGTGCCAGCAGTGCCGACAGGGACACTGAAGCTTTCTTT CASSADRDTEAFF
TRBJ2-5 TRBV5-5 NA NA TGTGCCAGCAGCTCCCTTCTGGAGACCCAGTACTTC CASSSLLETQYF
TRBJ2-1 TRBV28 NA NA TGTGCCAGCAGTCCATTGGACCGGGGAGGTGGGGAGCAGTTCTTC CASSPLDRGGGEQFF
TRBJ2-7 TRBV29-1 NA TRBD2 TGCAGCGTTGTCCCCTTGCGAGCGGGGGTTTACTACGAGCAGTACTTC CSVVPLRAGVYYEQYF
TRBJ2-5 TRBV6-1 NA NA TGTGCCAGTACGAAAGGCTACAGCGGGCCAGAGACCCAGTACTTC CASTKGYSGPETQYF
TRBJ2-4 TRBV6-5 NA NA TGTGCCAGCAGTCCGTCCGGGAGAATGGACATTCAGTACTTC CASSPSGRMDIQYF
TRBJ2-4 TRBV5-6 NA NA TGTGCCAGCAACAGGCCCGGGGGGCTCAAAAACATTCAGTACTTC CASNRPGGLKNIQYF
TRBJ2-7 TRBV2 NA TRBD1 TGTGCCAGCAGTGAGAACAGGGGGTCGTACGAGCAGTACTTC CASSENRGSYEQYF
TRBJ2-1 TRBV7-9 NA NA TGTGCCAGCAGTCAGGCGAATGAGCAGTTCTTC CASSQANEQFF